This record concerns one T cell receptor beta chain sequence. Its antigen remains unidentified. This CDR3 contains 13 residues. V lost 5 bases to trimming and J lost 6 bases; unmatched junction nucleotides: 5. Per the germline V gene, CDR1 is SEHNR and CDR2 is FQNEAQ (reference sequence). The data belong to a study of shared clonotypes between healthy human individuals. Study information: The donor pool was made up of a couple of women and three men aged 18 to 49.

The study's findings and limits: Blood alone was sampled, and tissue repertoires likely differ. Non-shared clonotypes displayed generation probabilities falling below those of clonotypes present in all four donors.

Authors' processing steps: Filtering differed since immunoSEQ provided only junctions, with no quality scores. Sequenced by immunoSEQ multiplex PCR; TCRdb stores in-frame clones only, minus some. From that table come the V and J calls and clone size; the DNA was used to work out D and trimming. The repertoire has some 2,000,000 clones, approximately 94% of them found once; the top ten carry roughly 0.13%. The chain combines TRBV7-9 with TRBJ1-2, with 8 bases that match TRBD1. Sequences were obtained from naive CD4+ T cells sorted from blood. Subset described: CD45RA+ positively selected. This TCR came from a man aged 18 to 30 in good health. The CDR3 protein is CASSRQGAHGYTF. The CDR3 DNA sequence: TGTGCCAGCAGCCGCCAGGGGGCGCATGGCTACACCTTC.